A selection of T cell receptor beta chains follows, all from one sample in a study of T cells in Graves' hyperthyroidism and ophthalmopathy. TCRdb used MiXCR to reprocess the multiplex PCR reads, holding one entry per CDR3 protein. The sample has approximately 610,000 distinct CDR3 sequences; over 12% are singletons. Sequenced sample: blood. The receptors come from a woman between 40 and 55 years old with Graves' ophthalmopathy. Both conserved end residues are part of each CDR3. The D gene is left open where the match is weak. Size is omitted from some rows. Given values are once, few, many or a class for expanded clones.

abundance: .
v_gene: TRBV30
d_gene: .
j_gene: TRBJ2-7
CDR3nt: TGTGCCTGGAGTGTAGGATCCACTGAGCAGTACTTC
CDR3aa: CAWSVGSTEQYF

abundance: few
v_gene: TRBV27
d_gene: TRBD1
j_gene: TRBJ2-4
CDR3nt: TGTGCCAGCAAACAGGGGCCTAAAAGAAACATTCAGTACTTC
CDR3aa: CASKQGPKRNIQYF

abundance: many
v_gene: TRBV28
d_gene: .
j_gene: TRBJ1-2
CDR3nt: TGTGCCAGCAACCCAGAGGACAGCAACTATGGCTACACCTTC
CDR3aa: CASNPEDSNYGYTF

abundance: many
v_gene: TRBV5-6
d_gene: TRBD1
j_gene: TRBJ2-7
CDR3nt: TGTGCCAGCAGCGCCGGGACAGTCGGCTCCTACGAGCAGTACTTC
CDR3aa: CASSAGTVGSYEQYF

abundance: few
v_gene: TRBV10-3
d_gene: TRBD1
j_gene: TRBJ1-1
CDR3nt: TGTGCCATCAGGATCACAGGGGGCTCTGAAGCTTTCTTT
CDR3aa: CAIRITGGSEAFF

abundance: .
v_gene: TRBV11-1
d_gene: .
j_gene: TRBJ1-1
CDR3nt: TGTGCCAGCAGCTTAAGTGGAGGCAGGGCGAACACTGAAGCTTTCTTT
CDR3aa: CASSLSGGRANTEAFF

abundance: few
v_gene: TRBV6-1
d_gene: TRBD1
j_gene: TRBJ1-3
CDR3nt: TGTGCCAGCAGAACACAGGGGGTTGATGGAAACACCATATATTTT
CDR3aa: CASRTQGVDGNTIYF

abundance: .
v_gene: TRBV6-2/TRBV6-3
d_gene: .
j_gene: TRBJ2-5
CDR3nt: TGTGCCAGCAGCGTCAATCGGGAAGAGACCCAGTACTTC
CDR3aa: CASSVNREETQYF

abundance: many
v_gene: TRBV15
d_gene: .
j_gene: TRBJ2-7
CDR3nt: TGTGCCACCAGCAGAGAGGCCAACTCCTACGAGCAGTACTTC
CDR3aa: CATSREANSYEQYF

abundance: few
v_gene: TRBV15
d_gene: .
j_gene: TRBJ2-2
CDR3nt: TGTGCCACCAGCAGAGATTCGGGGTTCAACACCGGGGAGCTGTTTTTT
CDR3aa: CATSRDSGFNTGELFF

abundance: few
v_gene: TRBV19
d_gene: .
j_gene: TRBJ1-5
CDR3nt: TGTGCCAGTAGTATAGGGCCTCAGCCCCAGCATTTT
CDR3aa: CASSIGPQPQHF

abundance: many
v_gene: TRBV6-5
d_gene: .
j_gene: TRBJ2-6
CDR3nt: TGTGCCAGCAGTTACGGGGGGGCGGGGGCCAACGTCCTGACTTTC
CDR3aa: CASSYGGAGANVLTF

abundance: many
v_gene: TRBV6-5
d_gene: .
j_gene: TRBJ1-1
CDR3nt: TGTGCCAGCAGCAGGAGTTCCACAAACACTGAAGCTTTCTTT
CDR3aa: CASSRSSTNTEAFF

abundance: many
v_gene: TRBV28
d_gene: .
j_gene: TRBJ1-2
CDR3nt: TGTGCCAGCAGTTGGGGGGGGAGTGTCCCCGGGTATGGCTACACCTTC
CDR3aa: CASSWGGSVPGYGYTF

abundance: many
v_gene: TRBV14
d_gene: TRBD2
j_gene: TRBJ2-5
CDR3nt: TGTGCCAGCAGCCAAGATGGGCGACTAGCGGGAGAAGAGACCCAGTACTTC
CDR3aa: CASSQDGRLAGEETQYF

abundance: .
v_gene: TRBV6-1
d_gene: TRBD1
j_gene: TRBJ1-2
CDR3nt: TGTGCCAGCAGAACCGGACAGGGTCGTGATGGCTACACCTTC
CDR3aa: CASRTGQGRDGYTF

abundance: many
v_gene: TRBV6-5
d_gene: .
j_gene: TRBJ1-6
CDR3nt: TGTGCCAGCAGTTACTCGAACCGTCCAGGGGATTCACCCCTCCACTTT
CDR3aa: CASSYSNRPGDSPLHF

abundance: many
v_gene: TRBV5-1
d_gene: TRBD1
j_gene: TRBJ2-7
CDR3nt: TGCGCCAGCAGCCCCCGGAGACAGGGGGACGAGCAGTACTTC
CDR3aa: CASSPRRQGDEQYF

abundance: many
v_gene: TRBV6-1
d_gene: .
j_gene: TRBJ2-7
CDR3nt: TGTGCCAGCAGTCCCAAATCGGACAGAACCTACGAGCAGTACTTC
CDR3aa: CASSPKSDRTYEQYF

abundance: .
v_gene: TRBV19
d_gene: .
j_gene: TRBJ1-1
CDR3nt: TGTGCCAGTAGTATAACCCACACGTGGGGACCGAACACTGAAGCTTTCTTT
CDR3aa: CASSITHTWGPNTEAFF

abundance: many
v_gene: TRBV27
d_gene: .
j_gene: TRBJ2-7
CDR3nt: TGTGCCAGCACGACTACCGGGGCGTACGAGCAGTACTTC
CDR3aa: CASTTTGAYEQYF

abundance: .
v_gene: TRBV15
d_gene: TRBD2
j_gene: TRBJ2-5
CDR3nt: TGTGCCACCAGCAGAGTTACTAGCGGGACAAGGGGGGGGGAGACCCAGTACTTC
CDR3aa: CATSRVTSGTRGGETQYF

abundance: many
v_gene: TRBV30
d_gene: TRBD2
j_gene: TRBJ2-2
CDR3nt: TGTGCCTGGGCGCGCGGACTAGCGAACACCGGGGAGCTGTTTTTT
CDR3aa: CAWARGLANTGELFF

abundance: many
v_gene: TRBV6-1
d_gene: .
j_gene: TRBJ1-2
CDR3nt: TGTGCCAGCGCCCCGGATGGGAGTGGCTACACCTTC
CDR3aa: CASAPDGSGYTF

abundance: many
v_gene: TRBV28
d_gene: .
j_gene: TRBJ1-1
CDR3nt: TGTGCCAGCAGTTACCTTAGGACAGCTCCGAACACTGAAGCTTTCTTT
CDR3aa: CASSYLRTAPNTEAFF

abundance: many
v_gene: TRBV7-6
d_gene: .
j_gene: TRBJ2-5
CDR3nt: TGTGCCAGCAGCGGGTCTCTGACCCAGTACTTC
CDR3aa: CASSGSLTQYF

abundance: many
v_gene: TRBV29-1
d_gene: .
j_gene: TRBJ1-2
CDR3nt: TGCAGCGCCGAGAGAACCTATGGCTACACCTTC
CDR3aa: CSAERTYGYTF

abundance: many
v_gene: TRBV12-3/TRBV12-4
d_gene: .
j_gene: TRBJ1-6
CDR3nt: TGTGCCAGCAGGTGGACGGGGCCCTCACCCCTCCACTTT
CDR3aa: CASRWTGPSPLHF

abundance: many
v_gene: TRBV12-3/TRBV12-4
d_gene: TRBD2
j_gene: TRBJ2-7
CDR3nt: TGTGCCAGCAGTGCTCTCCTGGGAGGGGAGCAGTACTTC
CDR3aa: CASSALLGGEQYF

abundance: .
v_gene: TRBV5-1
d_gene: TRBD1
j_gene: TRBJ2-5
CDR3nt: TGCGCCAGCAGCCCCAGACAGGGCCGGGAGACCCAGTACTTC
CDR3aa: CASSPRQGRETQYF

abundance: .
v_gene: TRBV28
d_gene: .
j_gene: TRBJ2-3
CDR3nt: TGTGCCAGCAGTTTTTATAACATAGGGGCCCGAGGAGATACGCAGTATTTT
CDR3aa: CASSFYNIGARGDTQYF

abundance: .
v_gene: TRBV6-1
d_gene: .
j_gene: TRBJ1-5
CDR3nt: TGTGCCAGCATAGGAGAAGGCCTCCTAGGGTGGCCCCAGCATTTT
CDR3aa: CASIGEGLLGWPQHF

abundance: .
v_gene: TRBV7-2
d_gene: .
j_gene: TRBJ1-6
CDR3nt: TGTGCCAGCAGCTTCCGGCGGGACGGCAATTCACCCCTCCACTTT
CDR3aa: CASSFRRDGNSPLHF

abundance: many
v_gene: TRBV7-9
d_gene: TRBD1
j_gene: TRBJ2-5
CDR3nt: TGTGCCAGCAGCTTGGTTACAGGGGAAACCCAGTACTTC
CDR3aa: CASSLVTGETQYF

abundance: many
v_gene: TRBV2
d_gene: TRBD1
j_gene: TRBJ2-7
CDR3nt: TGTGCCAGTCCCCGTCCCTGCGGGACAGGGTACTACGAGCAGTACTTC
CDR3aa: CASPRPCGTGYYEQYF

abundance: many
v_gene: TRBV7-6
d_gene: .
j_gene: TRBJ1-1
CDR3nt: TGTGCCAGCAGCTTAGCGGCTAAGAACACTGAAGCTTTCTTT
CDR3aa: CASSLAAKNTEAFF

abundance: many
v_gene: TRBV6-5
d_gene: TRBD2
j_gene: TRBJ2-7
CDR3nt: TGTGCCAGCAGACCCGGGACTAGCGCCTACGAGCAGTACTTC
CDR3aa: CASRPGTSAYEQYF

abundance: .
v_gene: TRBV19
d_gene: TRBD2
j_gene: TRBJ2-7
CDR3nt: TGTGCCAGTAGTATCGGGGACGGGAGGACCGGCGAGCAGTACTTC
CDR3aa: CASSIGDGRTGEQYF

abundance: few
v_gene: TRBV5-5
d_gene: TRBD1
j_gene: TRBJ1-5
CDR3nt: TGTGCCAGCAGCTTGGGACAGGGGGCTGTTCAGCCCCAGCATTTT
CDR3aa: CASSLGQGAVQPQHF

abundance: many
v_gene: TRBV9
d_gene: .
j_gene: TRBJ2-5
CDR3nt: TGTGCCAGCAGCCCAGGGGCTAGCGTTGGGGGAGAGACCCAGTACTTC
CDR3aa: CASSPGASVGGETQYF

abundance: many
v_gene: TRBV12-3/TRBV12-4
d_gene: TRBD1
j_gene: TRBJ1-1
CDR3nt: TGTGCCAGCAGCTTACAGGGGTCTTCGCGAGCTTTCTTT
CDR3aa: CASSLQGSSRAFF

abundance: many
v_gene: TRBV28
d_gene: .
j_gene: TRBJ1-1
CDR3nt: TGTGCCAGCAGTCTTGGACGCACTGAAGCTTTCTTT
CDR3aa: CASSLGRTEAFF

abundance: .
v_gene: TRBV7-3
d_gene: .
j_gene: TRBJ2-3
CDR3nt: TGTGCCAGCAGCTTATCGGGTTTGGACAGTACGCAGTATTTT
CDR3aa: CASSLSGLDSTQYF

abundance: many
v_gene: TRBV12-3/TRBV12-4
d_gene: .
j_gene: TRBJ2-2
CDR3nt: TGTGCCAGCAGGGACAGACAGAACACCGGGGAGCTGTTTTTT
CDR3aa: CASRDRQNTGELFF

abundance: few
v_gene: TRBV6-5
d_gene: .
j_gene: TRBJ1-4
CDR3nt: TGTGCCAGCAGTTACCCGAGGGCCGAATCGAATGAAAAACTGTTTTTT
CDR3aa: CASSYPRAESNEKLFF

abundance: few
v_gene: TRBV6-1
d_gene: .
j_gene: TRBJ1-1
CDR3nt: TGTGCCAGCAGTGAATCTCTCAGAGGCACTGAAGCTTTCTTT
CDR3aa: CASSESLRGTEAFF

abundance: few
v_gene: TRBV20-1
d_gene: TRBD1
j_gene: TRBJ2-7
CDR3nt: TGCAGTGCTAGAGACCCTCAGGGGGCGAGAGACGAGCAGTACTTC
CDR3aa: CSARDPQGARDEQYF

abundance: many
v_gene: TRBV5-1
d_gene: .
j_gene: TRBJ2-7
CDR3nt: TGCGCCAGCAGCGTATGGACCGACTACGAGCAGTACTTC
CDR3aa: CASSVWTDYEQYF